This T cell receptor (beta chain) stems from a study of CD8 T cells in Susac syndrome. TCR beta from blood CD8+ and CD4+ T cells was sequenced. Healthy donors were controls matched for age and sex. This clonotype came up a few times. Random hexamers were used to reverse transcribe an amount of about 0.45 to 1 ug RNA. TCR beta CDR3 was amplified by immunoSEQ multiplex PCR. This amplification extended across 54 Vbeta and 13 Jbeta segments. Each CDR3 protein gets one entry after TCRdb re-called the immunoSEQ multiplex PCR reads with MiXCR. Of some 90,000 distinct CDR3 sequences in the sample, 90% to 95% were seen once. CDR1 and CDR2 from the germline V gene are SEHNR and FQNEAQ (reference sequence). V was shortened by 5 bases and J by 5 bases, with 10 bases between the two germline ends. The CDR3 extends over 12 amino acids.

This rearrangement joins TRBV7-9 to TRBJ2-7, with D uncertain. The sequenced sample was CD8+ T cells from PBMCs. The TCR sequence derives from a human donor in good health. CDR3 sequence: CASSPESHEQYF. The CDR3 nucleotides read TGTGCCAGCAGCCCAGAGTCCCACGAGCAGTACTTC.